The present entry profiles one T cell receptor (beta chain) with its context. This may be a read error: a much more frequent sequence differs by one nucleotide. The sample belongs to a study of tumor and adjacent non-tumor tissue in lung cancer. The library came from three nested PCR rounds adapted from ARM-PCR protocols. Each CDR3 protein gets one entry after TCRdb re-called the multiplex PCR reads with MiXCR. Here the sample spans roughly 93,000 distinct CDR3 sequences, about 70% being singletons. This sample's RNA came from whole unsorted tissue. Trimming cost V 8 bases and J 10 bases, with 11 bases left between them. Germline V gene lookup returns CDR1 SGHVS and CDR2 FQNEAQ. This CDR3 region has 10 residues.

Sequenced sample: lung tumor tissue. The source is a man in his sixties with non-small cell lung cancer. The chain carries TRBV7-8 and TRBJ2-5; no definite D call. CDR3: CASGHKIQYF. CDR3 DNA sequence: TGTGCCAGCGGTCATAAGATCCAGTACTTC. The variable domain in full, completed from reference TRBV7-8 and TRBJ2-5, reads GAGVSQSPRYKVAKRGQDVALRCDPISGHVSLFWYQQALGQGPEFLTYFQNEAQLDKSGLPSDRFFAERPEGSVSTLKIQRTQQEDSAVYLCASGHKIQYFGPGTRLLVL.